This T cell receptor beta chain was documented in a study of shared clonotypes between healthy human individuals. Study overall: A couple of female and a few male donors aged 18 to 49 were enrolled. Each donor contributed plates that comprised three CD4 naive, three CD4 memory, two CD8 naive and one CD8 memory.

In germline, CDR1 is MNHEY, CDR2 SMNVEV (reference sequence). CDR3 size: 17 residues. Per the study methods: For the immunoSEQ data, sequences were junction-only without quality scores, so filtering differed. Generated by immunoSEQ multiplex PCR, the TCRdb table keeps only in-frame clones and is missing some. From that table come the V and J calls and clone size; the DNA was used to work out D and trimming. The sample lists hundreds of thousands of clones; roughly 98% were seen once. Naive CD8 cells lacked CD45RO, underwent positive selection for CCR7 and left out terminally differentiated effector memory CD45RA+ cells. As to this clone: An end of the junction does not agree with germline; a read error may underlie this.

Sequences were obtained from naive CD8+ T cells sorted from blood. The V gene is TRBV27, the J gene TRBJ2-1; TRBD2 aligns across 11 bases. The sequence came from a man aged 25-40 years in good health. For the CDR3, the DNA is TGTGCCAGCAGCTTATATAGCGGGAGGGCCTTAGGCAATGAGCAGTTCTTC. It specifies CASSLYSGRALGNEQFF.